This passage covers 21 T cell receptor beta chains from one sample sequenced in a study of T cell responses to AZD1222 COVID-19 vaccine. Libraries were prepared by immunoSEQ multiplex PCR; TCRdb keeps only in-frame clonotypes and omits some of them. The sample includes 200,000 to 300,000 clones, over 90% of them seen just once. The input for sequencing was peripheral blood, taken on day 0 of AZD1222 vaccination. These receptors were collected from an adult in good health.

The chain is built from TRBV7-6 and TRBJ1-1, with unresolved D. This CDR3 contains 19 residues. Trimming took 7 bases from V and 1 from J, leaving 28 bases between them. The V gene's germline CDR1 is SGHVS and CDR2 FNYEAQ. CDR3 sequence reads: CASTTSIRSMGRTNTEAFF. The CDR3 DNA is TGTGCCAGCACCACTTCAATCCGAAGCATGGGCAGGACGAACACTGAAGCTTTCTTT.

This clone was recorded only once. The gene calls are TRBV24-1 and TRBJ2-2; D is possibly TRBD2 (5 bases). CDR3 length: 16 amino acids. Germline V CDR1 and CDR2: KGHDR, SFDVKD. V lost 7 bases to trimming and J lost 0 bases, with 14 bases between them. For the CDR3, the DNA is TGTGCCACCAGGGCCCAAGGGCGGGCGAACACCGGGGAGCTGTTTTTT. It specifies CATRAQGRANTGELFF.

The chain recombines TRBV15 with TRBJ1-2, with a weak D call TRBD1 (5 bases). V was pared by 0 bases and J by 6 bases, with 14 bases between. Germline V gene sequence: CDR1 LNHNV, CDR2 YYDKDF (reference sequence). The CDR3 has 15 residues. In DNA form, the CDR3 reads TGTGCCACCAGCAGAGATGGATGGGGCTTAGATGGCTACACCTTC. Protein sequence: CATSRDGWGLDGYTF.

The chain joins TRBV28 to TRBJ2-7, with D possibly matching TRBD2 (6 bases). Germline CDR1 MDHEN, CDR2 SYDVKM. Trimming stripped 7 bases from V and 4 bases from J, with 11 bases between. The CDR3 covers 12 residues. The CDR3 DNA reads TGTGCCAGCAAGGTGGAGGGGTACGAGCAGTACTTC. This translates into CASKVEGYEQYF.

This sequence joins TRBV28 and TRBJ1-2; 7 bases are shared with TRBD1. Germline values: CDR1 MDHEN, CDR2 SYDVKM. CDR3 length: 16 residues. The J segment lost 3 bases and the V segment lost 6 bases, leaving 13 bases of the junction unmatched. The DNA for the CDR3 is TGTGCCAGCAGGGTCCAGGGGGGTCCAGGACACTATGGCTACACCTTC. This encodes CASRVQGGPGHYGYTF.

V usage is TRBV7-9 and J usage is TRBJ2-7; tentatively, D is TRBD2 (5 bases). In germline, CDR1 is SEHNR, CDR2 FQNEAQ (reference sequence). Trimming took 3 bases from V and 5 from J, leaving 17 bases between them. The CDR3 sequence is 15 residues long. The CDR3 here is CASSFGGLYFHEQYF. For the CDR3, the DNA is TGTGCCAGCAGCTTCGGAGGACTCTATTTCCACGAGCAGTACTTC.

The rearrangement uses TRBV7-9 and TRBJ2-7; 7 bases line up with TRBD1. The germline V gene encodes CDR1 SEHNR and CDR2 FQNEAQ (reference sequence). The V segment lost 1 base and the J segment 2 bases; nucleotides outside the gene matches: 2. The CDR3 has 14 residues. The CDR3 DNA reads TGTGCCAGCAGCTTAGGGACAGGAACCTACGAGCAGTACTTC. It is translated as CASSLGTGTYEQYF. Full variable domain (rest looked up from reference TRBV7-9 and TRBJ2-7): DTGVSQNPRHKITKRGQNVTFRCDPISEHNRLYWYRQTLGQGPEFLTYFQNEAQLEKSRLLSDRFSAERPKGSFSTLEIQRTEQGDSAMYLCASSLGTGTYEQYFGPGTRLTVT.

The V call is TRBV6-5, the J call TRBJ2-1, with 9 bases fitting TRBD2. V trimming: 8 bases; J trimming: 7 bases; junction bases outside the gene matches: 9. Germline V CDR1 and CDR2: MNHEY, SVGAGI. CDR3 size: 14 residues. DNA of the CDR3: TGTGCCAGCGGAGCCAGCGGGAGGATGAATGAGCAGTTCTTC. This sequence encodes CASGASGRMNEQFF.

The V call is TRBV7-9, the J call TRBJ2-1, with a weak D call TRBD2 (5 bases). The V end was cut by 2 bases, the J end by 7 bases, with 18 bases between. CDR1 is SEHNR, CDR2 FQNEAQ, per germline (reference sequence). The CDR3 covers 16 residues. CDR3 loop: CASSLISGMKKNEQFF. CDR3 coding DNA: TGTGCCAGCAGCTTAATCAGCGGCATGAAGAAAAATGAGCAGTTCTTC.

The chain uses TRBV4-2 and TRBJ2-5; D possibly corresponds to TRBD2 (6 bases). In germline, CDR1 is LGHNA, CDR2 YNFKEQ. V was cut by 0 bases and J by 0 bases, with 8 bases left in between. The CDR3 has 15 residues. Written as DNA, the CDR3 is TGTGCCAGCAGCCAAGATGGCGGGGACCAAGAGACCCAGTACTTC. Protein product: CASSQDGGDQETQYF.

The chain has TRBV6-5 and TRBJ2-2; tentative D call: TRBD2 (5 bases). The CDR3 has 13 amino acids. Germline lookup yields CDR1 MNHEY and CDR2 SVGAGI. V was shortened by 5 bases and J by 4 bases, with 8 bases between the two germline ends. Here the CDR3 DNA reads TGTGCCAGCAGTAGGGAGTTCACCGGGGAGCTGTTTTTT. Amino acid sequence: CASSREFTGELFF.

A few counts support this clone. The rearrangement uses TRBV6-5 and TRBJ1-5; D gene unclear. V dropped 0 bases and J dropped 5 bases, with 8 bases sitting between them. Germline assignment: CDR1 MNHEY and CDR2 SVGAGI. The CDR3 runs 14 residues. This chain's CDR3 is CASSYSRRDQPQHF. CDR3 in DNA: TGTGCCAGCAGTTACTCGAGGAGAGATCAGCCCCAGCATTTT.

CDR3 in DNA: TGTGCCAGCAGCTCTTCTCTGGGGTTGAATCAGCCCCAGCATTTT. The encoded protein is CASSSSLGLNQPQHF. The chain is built from TRBV7-2 and TRBJ1-5, with D unresolved. CDR3 length equals 15 residues. Germline V gene lookup returns CDR1 SGHTA and CDR2 FQGNSA. V was trimmed by 4 bases and J by 4 bases, leaving 14 bases between them. The whole variable domain, filled in from reference TRBV7-2 and TRBJ1-5, reads GAGVSQSPSNKVTEKGKDVELRCDPISGHTALYWYRQSLGQGLEFLIYFQGNSAPDKSGLPSDRFSAERTGGSVSTLTIQRTQQEDSAVYLCASSSSLGLNQPQHFGDGTRLSIL.

This chain connects TRBV11-2 to TRBJ2-2, with a tentative D call TRBD1 (5 bases). The CDR3 is 15 residues long. Trimming cost V 6 bases and J 0 bases, with 11 bases left between them. The germline CDR1 and CDR2 sequences are SGHAT and FQNNGV. The CDR3 sequence: CASSPRQTNTGELFF. The CDR3 nucleotides read TGTGCCAGCAGTCCTAGACAGACGAACACCGGGGAGCTGTTTTTT.

The rearrangement links TRBV28 to TRBJ2-7; tentatively, D is TRBD2 (5 bases). Germline CDR1 reads MDHEN; CDR2 reads SYDVKM. CDR3 size: 13 residues. V lost 8 bases, J lost 1 base, and 12 bases lay in between. CDR3 in DNA: TGTGCCAGCTCTAGCTGGGGTTCCTACGAGCAGTACTTC. It codes for CASSSWGSYEQYF.

This chain connects TRBV19 to TRBJ2-7; either TRBD1 or TRBD2 may fit D (5 bases each). V gave up 6 bases and J gave up 0 bases, with 15 bases separating them. Germline values: CDR1 LNHDA, CDR2 SQIVND (reference sequence). The CDR3 runs 15 residues. The CDR3 DNA reads TGTGCCAGTAGGGGATTCCGGGACGCCTCCTACGAGCAGTACTTC. Translated: CASRGFRDASYEQYF.

V usage is TRBV28 and J usage is TRBJ2-5; D is perhaps TRBD1 (5 bases). Trimming removed 4 bases from V and 2 bases from J, with 11 bases in between. Germline CDR1 MDHEN, CDR2 SYDVKM. The CDR3 runs to 14 residues. CDR3 sequence (DNA): TGTGCCAGCAGTTCCGGACACCTTCAAGAGACCCAGTACTTC. Translated, it gives CASSSGHLQETQYF.

A remark on this clone: The sample holds other DNA sequences that translate to the same CDR3. This chain joins TRBV9 and TRBJ2-3; maybe TRBD1 (6 bases). The V gene lost 8 bases and the J gene lost 1 base, with 11 bases spanning the gap. In germline, CDR1 is SGDLS, CDR2 YYNGEE. The CDR3 consists of 13 residues. The CDR3 nucleotides read TGTGCCAGTTCCGCAGGGGGCACAGATACGCAGTATTTT. Protein: CASSAGGTDTQYF.

The V and J genes are TRBV11-3 and TRBJ2-3; D assignment may be TRBD1 or TRBD2 (5 bases each). CDR1 SGHNT and CDR2 YENEEA come from the germline V gene. Trimming shortened V by 5 bases and J by 6 bases, and 15 bases separated the two germline ends. CDR3 length: 14 residues. CDR3 in amino acids: CASSTGTGLDTQYF. In DNA, the CDR3 is TGTGCCAGCAGCACCGGGACGGGCCTGGATACGCAGTATTTT.

The chain links TRBV21-1 to TRBJ1-3; the table's D call, TRBD1, was not checked against the DNA. TRBV21-1 is recorded as a pseudogene. The CDR3 covers 16 residues. This CDR3 is CASSTPGQGIGNTIYF. The DNA of the CDR3 is TGTGCCAGCAGTACCCCGGGACAGGGGATCGGAAACACCATATATTTT.

The CDR3 DNA reads TGTGCCAGCAGCTTGGTTGGCGCAGGGGGGAAGACCCAGTACTTC. It specifies CASSLVGAGGKTQYF. This rearrangement joins TRBV5-6 to TRBJ2-5, with a tentative D call TRBD1 (7 bases). CDR3 length: 15 amino acids. Trimming left V 0 bases short and J 6 bases short, with 15 bases between. Germline V gene data show CDR1 as SGHDT and CDR2 as YYEEEE.